These 24 T cell receptor beta chains came from one sample sequenced in a study of identical twins. One entry per CDR3 protein, called by TCRdb with MiXCR from the 5' RACE reads. The sample has 450,000 or so distinct CDR3 sequences, 13% to 15% seen once. These same records also appear under a second study, on yellow fever vaccine responses in identical twins.

Sequenced material: CD4+ T cells sorted from blood. The receptors come from a woman between 18 and 29 years old in good health.

A few counts support this clonotype. The gene calls are TRBV21-1 and TRBJ2-1; TRBD1 was called by the table and not checked on the DNA. TRBV21-1 is recorded as a pseudogene. The CDR3 contains 13 residues. As DNA, the CDR3 is TGTGCCAGCGCGGGGACAGGTCGACTAGAGCAGTTCTTC. Translation: CASAGTGRLEQFF.

The sample holds a few counts of this clonotype. The chain combines TRBV6-2 or TRBV6-3 with TRBJ2-3; 7 nucleotides align to TRBD1. This CDR3 has 18 amino acids. Trimming removed 2 bases from V and 5 bases from J; junction bases left unmatched: 16. The V gene's germline CDR1 is MNHEY and CDR2 SVGEGT. The CDR3 region is CASSYPMTGIEGRDTQYF. The DNA of the CDR3 is TGTGCCAGCAGTTACCCTATGACAGGGATTGAGGGGAGAGATACGCAGTATTTT.

This clonotype was seen repeatedly, ten times or more. This chain links TRBV20-1 with TRBJ2-3, with 10 nucleotides matching TRBD1. This CDR3 has 15 amino acids. The ends lost 5 bases at V and 1 base at J; junction bases unmatched: 6. CDR1 is DFQATT and CDR2 is SNEGSKA in the germline V gene (reference sequence). In nucleotides, the CDR3 is TGCAGTGCTTCGACAGGGGGCGCTGGCACAGATACGCAGTATTTT. Translating it yields CSASTGGAGTDTQYF.

The V gene is TRBV12-3 or TRBV12-4, the J gene TRBJ2-1; no clear D. There are 14 residues in the CDR3. Between the trimmed V and J ends, which lost 4 bases and 9 bases, there was a span of 16 bases. CDR3 protein: CASSYSTGAPEQFF. As DNA, the CDR3 is TGTGCCAGCAGTTATTCTACCGGAGCCCCTGAGCAGTTCTTC.

The gene calls are TRBV30 and TRBJ1-5; TRBD1 is a possible D gene (6 bases). From germline, CDR1 is GTSNPN and CDR2 SVGIG (reference sequence). With 4 bases removed from V and 0 bases from J, the gap between germline ends came to 16 bases. The CDR3 runs to 16 residues. CDR3 in DNA: TGTGCCTGGACCTCCGGGACAACGTTTAGCAATCAGCCCCAGCATTTT. Encoded protein: CAWTSGTTFSNQPQHF.

The CDR3 sequence is CASSDTVYNYGYTF. Written as DNA, the CDR3 is TGTGCCAGCAGTGATACAGTCTATAACTATGGCTACACCTTC. This chain links TRBV2 with TRBJ1-2; no clear D gene. This CDR3 contains 14 residues. With 3 bases removed from V and 1 base from J, the gap between germline ends came to 9 bases. CDR1 is SNHLY, CDR2 FYNNEI, per germline.

Only a few counts were recorded for this clonotype. The V call is TRBV12-3 or TRBV12-4, the J call TRBJ2-1; 9 bases are a match to TRBD2. V was pared by 7 bases and J by 1 base, with 2 bases of the junction left unmatched. The CDR3 is 14 amino acids. CDR3 in DNA: TGTGCCAGCACAGCGGGGGGTTCCTACAATGAGCAGTTCTTC. Its protein product is CASTAGGSYNEQFF.

This clonotype has a handful of counts. The chain employs TRBV24-1 and TRBJ1-5, with no clear D. The V gene's germline CDR1 is KGHDR and CDR2 SFDVKD. Trimming removed 3 bases at V and 7 bases at J, with 9 bases between. The CDR3 has 13 residues. The CDR3 DNA is TGTGCCACCAGTGATGGGGAGCAGCAGCCCCAGCATTTT. The encoded protein is CATSDGEQQPQHF.

The V call is TRBV20-1, the J call TRBJ1-1; D remains ambiguous. V was shortened by 7 bases and J by 1 base, with 13 bases between the two germline ends. Germline loops: CDR1 DFQATT, CDR2 SNEGSKA (reference sequence). The CDR3 loop spans 13 amino acids. The CDR3: CSGAKGGNTEAFF. CDR3 sequence (DNA): TGCAGTGGAGCGAAGGGCGGGAACACTGAAGCTTTCTTT.

This clonotype appeared many times. The chain links TRBV7-2 to TRBJ2-5; D ambiguous. Germline loops: CDR1 SGHTA, CDR2 FQGNSA. Trimming removed 0 bases from V and 5 bases from J, with 7 bases in between. This CDR3 contains 13 residues. CDR3 nucleotides: TGTGCCAGCAGCTTAGCGCTCCAGGAGACCCAGTACTTC. As protein: CASSLALQETQYF.

The chain employs TRBV18 and TRBJ1-6; the D is unclear. V lost 2 bases and J 9 bases, leaving 14 bases between the germline ends. This CDR3 is built from 15 residues. Germline lookup yields CDR1 KGHSH and CDR2 LQKENI. As DNA, the CDR3 is TGTGCCAGCTCACCAGCGGCGGGGAGTGGTTCACCCCTCCACTTT. Its protein is CASSPAAGSGSPLHF. The whole variable domain, remainder taken from reference TRBV18 and TRBJ1-6, is NAGVMQNPRHLVRRRGQEARLRCSPMKGHSHVYWYRQLPEEGLKFMVYLQKENIIDESGMPKERFSAEFPKEGPSILRIQQVVRGDSAAYFCASSPAAGSGSPLHFGNGTRLTVT.

The V and J genes are TRBV3-1 and TRBJ2-4; no firm D call. Germline CDR1 reads LGHDT; CDR2 reads YNNKEL (reference sequence). The CDR3 is 14 amino acids. V lost 0 bases and J 12 bases, leaving 15 bases between the germline ends. DNA for the CDR3: TGTGCCAGCAGCCAAGATCTTCAAAAGGGTAGTCAGTACTTC. This codes for CASSQDLQKGSQYF.

This clonotype was detected ten times or more. This chain links TRBV12-3 or TRBV12-4 with TRBJ2-2; 8 nucleotides line up with TRBD1. This CDR3 comprises 16 residues. V was clipped by 5 bases and J by 7 bases; unmatched bases: 12. CDR3 sequence: CASSIQDRVKGGELFF. The CDR3 DNA reads TGTGCCAGCAGTATTCAGGACAGGGTGAAGGGCGGGGAGCTGTTTTTT.

The chain is built from TRBV23-1 and TRBJ2-1; D is possibly TRBD2 (5 bases). TRBV23-1 is labeled an ORF, and its function is uncertain. The CDR3 runs 19 residues. V was shortened by 4 bases and J by 1 base, with 23 bases between the two germline ends. The CDR3 DNA sequence: TGCGCCAGCAGTCCCCAGAATAGCGTTCCTTATGCATCCTACAATGAGCAGTTCTTC. Protein product: CASSPQNSVPYASYNEQFF.

This clonotype was seen more than once but under ten times. The chain couples TRBV4-3 to TRBJ2-2; unclear D gene. V shed 1 base and J shed 6 bases, with 12 bases lying between them. This CDR3 is 15 amino acids long. Per germline, CDR1 LGHNA and CDR2 YSLEER. The DNA of the CDR3 is TGCGCCAGCAGCCAAGGGATCCGGACGGCCGGGGAGCTGTTTTTT. Translating gives CASSQGIRTAGELFF.

The V and J genes are TRBV29-1 and TRBJ1-1; 11 positions match TRBD1. This CDR3 is built from 12 residues. Germline V gene lookup returns CDR1 SQVTM and CDR2 ANQGSEA. V lost 7 bases and J lost 10; bases outside the gene matches: 8. CDR3 in DNA: TGCAGCGGAGGACAGGGGGCGATAGGAGCTTTCTTT. It yields the protein CSGGQGAIGAFF.

This clonotype was observed once. A clone one base away is much larger, so this may be a read error. The chain links TRBV5-6 to TRBJ1-1; 7 bases are shared with TRBD1. This CDR3 is built from 12 residues. Germline V gene sequence: CDR1 SGHDT, CDR2 YYEEEE. As DNA, the CDR3 is TGTGCCAGCAGCGACAGGGACCCTGAAGCTCTCTTT. Amino acids: CASSDRDPEALF.

This clonotype was found many times. The CDR3 spells CASSLSLSGAVRNEQFF. CDR3 sequence (DNA): TGTGCCAGCAGCTTATCCTTGTCAGGGGCTGTCCGCAATGAGCAGTTCTTC. This chain links TRBV7-9 with TRBJ2-1; D is perhaps TRBD1 (6 bases). Germline V gene lookup returns CDR1 SEHNR and CDR2 FQNEAQ (reference sequence). V was shortened by 2 bases and J by 6 bases, with 20 bases between the two germline ends. This CDR3 spans 17 amino acids.

This clonotype came up a few times. The V call is TRBV10-3, the J call TRBJ1-4, with D perhaps TRBD1 (6 bases). V was shortened by 4 bases and J by 0 bases, with 12 bases between the two germline ends. The CDR3 loop spans 16 amino acids. Germline V gene data show CDR1 as ENHRY and CDR2 as SYGVKD. CDR3 coding DNA: TGTGCCATCAGTGCGTCGACAGGATCAACTAATGAAAAACTGTTTTTT. Protein sequence: CAISASTGSTNEKLFF.

A few counts support this clonotype. The CDR3 nucleotides read TGTGCCAGCAGCTCCCCCGGGACGCGGACTAGCACAGATACGCAGTATTTT. Translated, it gives CASSSPGTRTSTDTQYF. This chain connects TRBV7-2 to TRBJ2-3, with D possibly being TRBD1 or TRBD2 (5 bases each). There are 17 residues in the CDR3. V gave up 4 bases and J gave up 0 bases, with 17 bases separating them. Germline-derived CDR1 and CDR2 are SGHTA and FQGNSA.

In DNA, the CDR3 is TGTGCCAGCAGTCTTACGACCAGGGGTCTCTCCACAGATACGCAGTATTTT. Its translation is CASSLTTRGLSTDTQYF. The chain recombines TRBV27 with TRBJ2-3; maybe TRBD1 (6 bases). The V end was cut by 5 bases, the J end by 2 bases, with 20 bases between. CDR1 is MNHEY, CDR2 SMNVEV, per germline (reference sequence). This CDR3 spans 17 amino acids.

This clonotype was counted only a few times. The chain recombines TRBV6-2 or TRBV6-3 with TRBJ2-5; TRBD2 matches at 8 bases. Germline V gene sequence: CDR1 MNHEY, CDR2 SVGEGT. V lost 7 bases to trimming and J lost 6 bases; unmatched junction nucleotides: 10. The length of the CDR3 is 14 residues. The DNA for the CDR3 is TGTGCCAGCAAGGACGGGAGGGCCGCCAAGACCCAGTACTTC. Protein sequence: CASKDGRAAKTQYF.

In this sample, this clonotype turned up many times. The V and J genes are TRBV4-3 and TRBJ2-1; a weak D match, TRBD1 (5 bases). The germline V gene has CDR1 LGHNA and CDR2 YSLEER. The CDR3 runs 15 residues. V lost 0 bases and J lost 0, with 6 bases in between. The CDR3 nucleotides read TGCGCCAGCAGCCAAGACGACAGCTCCTACAATGAGCAGTTCTTC. Amino acid sequence: CASSQDDSSYNEQFF.

This clonotype came up a few times. V usage is TRBV29-1 and J usage is TRBJ2-7; TRBD2 matches 10 bases. V dropped 6 bases and J dropped 5; count of bases not matched to a gene: 7. This CDR3 is 13 amino acids long. Germline loops: CDR1 SQVTM, CDR2 ANQGSEA. The CDR3 nucleotides are TGCAGCGTATCTAGCGGGAGAATCCACGAGCAGTACTTC. This encodes CSVSSGRIHEQYF.